Below are 8 T cell receptor beta chains sequenced from a single sample in a study of kidney transplant recipient with SARS-CoV-2 infection. TCRdb recomputed calls from the reads with MiXCR, one row per CDR3 protein. The table records approximately 250,000 distinct CDR3 sequences, under 35% of them present only once. The source was a blood sample, collected at baseline and around day 110 from a kidney transplant recipient. The receptors shown here come from a male patient aged 30 to 40 who had COVID-19 and was a kidney transplant recipient. Some T cells may be transferred from the graft donor.

The sample holds many counts of this clonotype. The CDR3, as DNA: TGTGCCAGCAGCGGCCGCATCAGAGACGGAAAGACCTATGGCTACACCTTC. As protein: CASSGRIRDGKTYGYTF. The chain links TRBV7-2 to TRBJ1-2; no definite D call. The CDR3 sequence is 17 residues long. The germline CDR1 and CDR2 sequences are SGHTA and FQGNSA. V was pared by 5 bases and J by 4 bases, with 23 bases between.

This clonotype showed up just a few times. The chain uses TRBV7-8 and TRBJ1-2; D is ambiguous. From germline, CDR1 is SGHVS and CDR2 FQNEAQ. The CDR3 totals 17 residues. The V gene lost 5 bases and the J gene lost 4 bases, with 23 bases spanning the gap. The CDR3 region has the DNA TGTGCCAGCAGCAATCGATGGTTTACCCGAAAGACCTATGGCTACACCTTC. As protein: CASSNRWFTRKTYGYTF.

This clonotype occurred a few times. The chain couples TRBV7-8 to TRBJ1-2; possible D gene TRBD1, 5 bases. Deletions cut 5 bases from V and 4 bases from J, with 23 bases between. Germline lookup yields CDR1 SGHVS and CDR2 FQNEAQ. The CDR3 has 17 amino acids. Here the CDR3 reads CASSMNRFTRKAYGYTF. Here the CDR3 DNA reads TGTGCCAGCAGCATGAACAGGTTTACCCGAAAGGCCTATGGCTACACCTTC.

This clonotype was picked up many times. The rearrangement uses TRBV12-3 or TRBV12-4 and TRBJ1-1; 7 bases line up with TRBD1. The CDR3 is 14 amino acids. V was clipped by 5 bases and J by 3 bases; unmatched bases: 6. The CDR3 coding sequence is TGTGCCAGCAGTGGAAGGGGGCCGTACACTGAAGCTTTCTTT. Translated, it gives CASSGRGPYTEAFF.

Comment on this clonotype: A read error may explain this, as a much larger clone is one base away. The chain has TRBV7-6 and TRBJ1-2; tentative D call: TRBD1 (6 bases). CDR3 size: 17 residues. Germline-derived CDR1 and CDR2 are SGHVS and FNYEAQ. The CDR3 is CASSLANVGHALGGYAF. As DNA, the CDR3 is TGTGCCAGCAGCTTAGCAAACGTAGGGCACGCCTTGGGGGGCTACGCCTTC.

As to this clonotype: A single base separates this from a much larger clone, so it may be a read error. The CDR3: CASSKNDKAGKTYGYTF. CDR3 in DNA: TGTGCCAGCAGCAAGAACGATAAGGCTGGAAAGACCTATGGCTACACCTTC. This rearrangement joins TRBV11-1 to TRBJ1-2; D is ambiguous. Trimming cost V 5 bases and J 4 bases, with 23 bases left between them. This CDR3 has 17 residues. Germline V gene lookup returns CDR1 SGHAT and CDR2 FQDESV (reference sequence).

On this clonotype itself: Just one base apart from a much larger clone, this may be a read error. The V call is TRBV6-5, the J call TRBJ2-5, with 8 positions matching TRBD1. Per the germline V gene, CDR1 is MNHEY and CDR2 is SVGAGI. CDR3 length equals 14 residues. CDR3: CASSTGGSQEAQYF. CDR3 sequence (DNA): TGTGCCAGCAGTACAGGGGGTAGCCAAGAGGCCCAGTACTTC.

This clonotype was seen repeatedly, ten times or more. The rearrangement links TRBV7-9 to TRBJ1-2, with 7 nucleotides matching TRBD1. Losses at the gene ends were 4 bases for V and 5 bases for J; bases not matched to a gene: 13. Germline V gene sequence: CDR1 SEHNR, CDR2 FQNEAQ (reference sequence). The CDR3 contains 16 residues. CDR3 region: CASSSSKGASVYGYTF. The CDR3 region has the DNA TGTGCCAGCAGCTCCAGTAAGGGGGCGAGTGTTTATGGCTACACCTTC.